The next 8 T cell receptor beta chains were all read from a single sample in a study of shared clonotypes between healthy human individuals. Profiled with immunoSEQ multiplex PCR; TCRdb holds only in-frame clones, not every one. The sample includes over 1.5 million clones, around 98% of them seen just once. Sample: naive CD4+ T cells sorted from blood. Subset given: CD45RA+ positively selected. The receptor set was obtained from a man aged 30 to 45 in good health.

The gene calls are TRBV19 and TRBJ2-1; TRBD2 matches at 14 bases. Germline V CDR1 and CDR2: LNHDA, SQIVND (reference sequence). The trim removed 2 bases at V and 16 bases at J, leaving 16 bases unmatched. The CDR3 length is 17 residues. The CDR3 reads CASSIITGGTSGSPQFF. The CDR3 region has the DNA TGTGCCAGTAGTATAATCACCGGCGGGACTAGCGGGAGTCCCCAATTCTTC.

The rearrangement joins TRBV5-1 to TRBJ2-2; 8 positions agree with TRBD2. Trimming removed 0 bases from V and 3 bases from J; junction bases left unmatched: 4. Looked up from germline, CDR1 is SGHRS and CDR2 is YFSETQ. The length of the CDR3 is 16 residues. This CDR3 is CASSLGASGYTGELFF. The CDR3, as DNA: TGCGCCAGCAGCTTGGGTGCTAGCGGGTACACCGGGGAGCTGTTTTTT.

This chain joins TRBV28 and TRBJ2-1; TRBD2 might be the D (6 bases). The CDR3 spans 17 residues. Germline V gene lookup returns CDR1 MDHEN and CDR2 SYDVKM. The V end lost 4 bases, the J end lost 0 bases, and 16 bases lay between the germline ends. CDR3 nucleotide sequence: TGTGCCAGCAGTTCCTCGCGGAGGGCCAGCTCCTACAATGAGCAGTTCTTC. Translated, it gives CASSSSRRASSYNEQFF.

The V call is TRBV18, the J call TRBJ2-5, with 13 bases that match TRBD2. Germline V gene lookup returns CDR1 KGHSH and CDR2 LQKENI. The CDR3 is 18 residues long. After removal of 4 bases from V and 2 bases from J, the junction contained 10 bases not matched to a gene. CDR3 in DNA: TGTGCCAGCTCACAACTAGCGGGAGGGAGTAGAGATCAAGAGACCCAGTACTTC. Protein product: CASSQLAGGSRDQETQYF.

The genes are TRBV28 and TRBJ1-1; D not resolved. The V end was cut by 6 bases, the J end by 0 bases, with 11 bases between. Germline loops: CDR1 MDHEN, CDR2 SYDVKM. This CDR3 has 14 residues. DNA for the CDR3: TGTGCCAGCAGAACCAGGTTAATGAACACTGAAGCTTTCTTT. Its translation is CASRTRLMNTEAFF.

The rearrangement uses TRBV28 and TRBJ2-2; D not certain. Germline lookup yields CDR1 MDHEN and CDR2 SYDVKM. CDR3 size: 15 residues. Trimming cost V 2 bases and J 2 bases, with 9 bases left between them. DNA for the CDR3: TGTGCCAGCAGTTTAGTACAGACAAACACCGGGGAGCTGTTTTTT. Amino acid sequence: CASSLVQTNTGELFF.

The gene calls are TRBV5-4 and TRBJ2-7, with D possibly being TRBD1 (5 bases). CDR3 size: 14 residues. From germline, CDR1 is SGHNT and CDR2 YYREEE (reference sequence). V lost 4 bases, J lost 6 bases, and 17 bases lay in between. CDR3 bases: TGTGCCAGCAGCCGTCTTGGGGCACACGGCGAGCAGTACTTC. Protein: CASSRLGAHGEQYF.

This clone was seen once. V and J are TRBV29-1 and TRBJ1-2; D call uncertain. CDR1 is SQVTM and CDR2 is ANQGSEA in the germline V gene. The CDR3 runs to 14 residues. V gave up 2 bases and J gave up 6 bases, with 16 bases separating them. CDR3 nucleotides: TGCAGCGTTGAAAGGACGGCGAACCTGAATGGCTACACCTTC. Encoded protein: CSVERTANLNGYTF.